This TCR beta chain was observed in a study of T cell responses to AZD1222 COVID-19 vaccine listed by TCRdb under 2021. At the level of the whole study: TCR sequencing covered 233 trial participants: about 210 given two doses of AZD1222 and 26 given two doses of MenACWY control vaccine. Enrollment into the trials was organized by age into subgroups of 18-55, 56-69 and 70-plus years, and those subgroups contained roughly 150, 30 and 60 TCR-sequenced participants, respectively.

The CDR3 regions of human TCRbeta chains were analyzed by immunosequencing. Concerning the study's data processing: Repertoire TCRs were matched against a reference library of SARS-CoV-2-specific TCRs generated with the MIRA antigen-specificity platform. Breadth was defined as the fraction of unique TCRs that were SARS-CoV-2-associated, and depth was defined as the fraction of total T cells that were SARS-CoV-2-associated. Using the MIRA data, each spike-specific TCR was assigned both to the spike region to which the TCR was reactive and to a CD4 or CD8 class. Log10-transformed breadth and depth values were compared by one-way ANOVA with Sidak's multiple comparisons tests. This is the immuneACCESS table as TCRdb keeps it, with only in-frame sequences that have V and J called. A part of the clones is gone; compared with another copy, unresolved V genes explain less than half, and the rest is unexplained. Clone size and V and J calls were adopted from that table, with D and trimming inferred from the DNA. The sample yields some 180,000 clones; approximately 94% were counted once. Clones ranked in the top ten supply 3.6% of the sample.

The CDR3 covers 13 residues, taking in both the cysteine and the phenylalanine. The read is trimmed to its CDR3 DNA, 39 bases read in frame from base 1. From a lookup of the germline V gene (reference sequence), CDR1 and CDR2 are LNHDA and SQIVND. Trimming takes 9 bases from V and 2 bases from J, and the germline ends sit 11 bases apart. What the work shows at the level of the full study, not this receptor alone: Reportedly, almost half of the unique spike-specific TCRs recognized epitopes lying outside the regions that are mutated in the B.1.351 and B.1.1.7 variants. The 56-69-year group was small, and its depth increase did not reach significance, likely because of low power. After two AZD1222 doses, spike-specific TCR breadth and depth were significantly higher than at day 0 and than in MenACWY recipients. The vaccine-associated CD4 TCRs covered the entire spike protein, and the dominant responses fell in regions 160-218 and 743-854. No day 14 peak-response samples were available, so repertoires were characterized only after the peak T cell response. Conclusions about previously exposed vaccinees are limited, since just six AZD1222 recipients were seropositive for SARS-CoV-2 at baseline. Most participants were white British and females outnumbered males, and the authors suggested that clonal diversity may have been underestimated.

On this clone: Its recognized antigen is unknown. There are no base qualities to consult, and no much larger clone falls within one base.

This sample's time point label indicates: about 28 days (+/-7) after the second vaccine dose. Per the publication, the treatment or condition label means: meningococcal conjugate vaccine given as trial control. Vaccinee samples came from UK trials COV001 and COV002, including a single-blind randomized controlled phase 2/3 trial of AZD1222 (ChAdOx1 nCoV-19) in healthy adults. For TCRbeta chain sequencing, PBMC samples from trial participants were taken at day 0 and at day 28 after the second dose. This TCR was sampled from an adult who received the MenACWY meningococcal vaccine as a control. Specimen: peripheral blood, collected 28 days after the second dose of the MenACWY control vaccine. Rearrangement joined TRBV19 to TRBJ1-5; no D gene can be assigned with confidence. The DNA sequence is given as TGTGCCAGCGACATGTCAGGCAATCAGCCCCAGCATTTT. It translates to CASDMSGNQPQHF. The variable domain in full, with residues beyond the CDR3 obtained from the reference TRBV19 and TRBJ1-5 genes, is DGGITQSPKYLFRKEGQNVTLSCEQNLNHDAMYWYRQDPGQGLRLIYYSQIVNDFQKGDIAEGYSVSREKKESFPLTVTSAQKNPTAFYLCASDMSGNQPQHFGDGTRLSIL.